Presented here are 29 T cell receptor beta chains from one specimen sequenced in a study of regulatory T cells in long-lasting Graves disease. Arm-PCR of CDR3 regions and iRepertoire HTBI primers were used to build TCR beta libraries. TCRdb used MiXCR to reprocess the multiplex PCR reads, holding one entry per CDR3 protein. Of about 450,000 distinct CDR3 sequences in the sample, around 15% were seen once. Sample time point: newly diagnosed GD, antithyroid drugs for less than 3 months. Preparation of the TCR library used RNA extracted from PBMCs. This same sample was also part of a study on T cells in Graves' hyperthyroidism and ophthalmopathy.

The sequencing used peripheral blood mononuclear cells (PBMCs), collected at new diagnosis, from a patient treated with antithyroid drugs. These receptors came from a woman in her forties or fifties with Graves disease.

This clonotype showed up many times. This chain uses TRBV2 with TRBJ1-3, with D maybe TRBD1 (5 bases). Trimming took off 6 bases at V and 4 bases at J, with 16 bases between the two ends. Germline-derived CDR1 and CDR2 are SNHLY and FYNNEI. The length of the CDR3 is 15 residues. The CDR3 loop reads CASSEGPRSGNTIYF. For the CDR3, the DNA is TGTGCCAGCAGCGAGGGGCCCCGCTCAGGAAACACCATATATTTT.

In this sample, this clonotype turned up many times. J is TRBJ1-2 and V is TRBV18; D is unresolved. Germline loops: CDR1 KGHSH, CDR2 LQKENI. Trimming removed 3 bases at V and 0 bases at J, with 14 bases between. This CDR3 comprises 16 residues. Here the CDR3 reads CASSPGSYPANYGYTF. The CDR3 DNA follows: TGTGCCAGCTCACCTGGCAGCTATCCTGCTAACTATGGCTACACCTTC.

The V and J genes are TRBV9 and TRBJ2-1, with 10 bases aligning to TRBD2. This CDR3 is 16 amino acids long. CDR1 is SGDLS, CDR2 YYNGEE, per germline. Trimming removed 4 bases from V and 5 bases from J; junction bases left unmatched: 9. The CDR3 loop is CASSPIASGSHNEQFF. DNA of the CDR3: TGTGCCAGCAGCCCTATAGCTAGCGGGAGCCACAATGAGCAGTTCTTC.

Many counts were recorded for this clonotype. This chain joins TRBV7-9 and TRBJ2-5; D is perhaps TRBD2 (6 bases). V shed 7 bases and J shed 4 bases, with 16 bases lying between them. CDR3 size: 14 residues. Germline V gene data show CDR1 as SEHNR and CDR2 as FQNEAQ (reference sequence). In DNA, the CDR3 is TGTGCCAGCACTGACACGGGGGTAGGAGAGACCCAGTACTTC. This codes for CASTDTGVGETQYF.

This clonotype came up a few times. The gene calls are TRBV28 and TRBJ2-7, with TRBD1 identical over 8 bases. The V segment lost 6 bases and the J segment 0 bases; nucleotides outside the gene matches: 10. Germline V gene lookup returns CDR1 MDHEN and CDR2 SYDVKM. The CDR3 runs 16 residues. CDR3 residues: CASSHPGQGSSYEQYF. The CDR3 DNA is TGTGCCAGCAGCCATCCAGGACAGGGAAGCTCCTACGAGCAGTACTTC.

In its sample, this clonotype was seen many times. The V call is TRBV28, the J call TRBJ1-1; tentatively, D is TRBD1 (6 bases). Germline V gene sequence: CDR1 MDHEN, CDR2 SYDVKM. V lost 0 bases, J lost 0 bases, and 8 bases lay in between. The CDR3 totals 15 residues. The CDR3, as DNA: TGTGCCAGCAGTTTATGGGGGGCCATGAACACTGAAGCTTTCTTT. Its protein is CASSLWGAMNTEAFF.

The chain uses TRBV28 and TRBJ2-5, with a possible D match to TRBD1 (5 bases). Trimming shortened V by 7 bases and J by 9 bases, and 18 bases separated the two germline ends. Germline V lookup: CDR1 MDHEN, CDR2 SYDVKM. The CDR3 spans 13 residues. The CDR3 bases are TGTGCCAGCAATACATTCTCCAGGGTGTCCCAGTACTTC. Translating gives CASNTFSRVSQYF. The full variable domain, rest sourced from reference TRBV28 and TRBJ2-5, is DVKVTQSSRYLVKRTGEKVFLECVQDMDHENMFWYRQDPGLGLRLIYFSYDVKMKEKGDIPEGYSVSREKKERFSLILESASTNQTSMYLCASNTFSRVSQYFGPGTRLLVL.

This chain uses TRBV28 with TRBJ2-4; D remains ambiguous. V was cut by 6 bases and J by 2 bases, with 11 bases left in between. This CDR3 has 14 residues. Germline V gene data show CDR1 as MDHEN and CDR2 as SYDVKM. As DNA, the CDR3 is TGTGCCAGCAGGGACGGAACCTCCAAAAACATTCAGTACTTC. The encoded protein is CASRDGTSKNIQYF.

This chain uses TRBV19 with TRBJ2-3, with a tentative D call TRBD2 (5 bases). Germline assignment: CDR1 LNHDA and CDR2 SQIVND (reference sequence). CDR3 size: 16 residues. Trimming stripped 5 bases from V and 2 bases from J, with 17 bases between. The CDR3: CASSDRGGRNTDTQYF. As DNA, the CDR3 is TGTGCCAGTAGTGACCGCGGAGGACGAAACACAGATACGCAGTATTTT.

The chain joins TRBV19 to TRBJ2-2; 10 bases are shared with TRBD2. Germline CDR1 is LNHDA and CDR2 is SQIVND (reference sequence). CDR3 length: 15 residues. Trimming took 10 bases from V and 3 from J; bases not matched to a gene: 8. CDR3 sequence: CATDAGLADTGELFF. The CDR3 bases are TGTGCCACCGACGCCGGACTAGCGGACACCGGGGAGCTGTTTTTT.

This clonotype occurred a few times. The chain uses TRBV14 and TRBJ2-7; D remains unclear. CDR3 length equals 13 residues. The V and J ends lost 2 bases and 4 bases respectively, with 9 bases between them. Germline V gene sequence: CDR1 SGHDN, CDR2 FVKESK. CDR3 in DNA: TGTGCCAGCAGCCAAAAGGGTTGGTACGAGCAGTACTTC. Translated: CASSQKGWYEQYF.

This clonotype was seen ten or more times. This chain links TRBV28 with TRBJ1-2; D is perhaps TRBD1 (6 bases). The CDR3 runs 13 residues. Germline V lookup: CDR1 MDHEN, CDR2 SYDVKM. The ends were cut back, 6 bases at V and 4 bases at J, with 12 bases in the middle. The CDR3 nucleotides read TGTGCCAGCAGCCTGGGACACCTCTATGGCTACACCTTC. This gives the protein CASSLGHLYGYTF.

This chain uses TRBV6-1 with TRBJ2-3, with a tentative D call TRBD2 (6 bases). V was cut by 8 bases and J by 2 bases, with 17 bases left in between. The CDR3 is made up of 15 amino acids. The germline V gene encodes CDR1 MNHNS and CDR2 SASEGT. CDR3 in amino acids: CASESPPSDTDTQYF. The CDR3 DNA follows: TGTGCCAGCGAAAGTCCCCCTAGCGACACAGATACGCAGTATTTT.

At least ten counts were recorded for this clonotype. The V call is TRBV29-1, the J call TRBJ1-1; no clear D. This CDR3 region has 12 residues. The germline V and J ends were trimmed by 4 bases and 4 bases, with 10 bases remaining between them. The germline V gene has CDR1 SQVTM and CDR2 ANQGSEA. The CDR3 region is CSVGSGRTEAFF. The CDR3 DNA follows: TGCAGCGTTGGAAGCGGGCGCACTGAAGCTTTCTTT.

This clonotype turned up a few times. The V and J genes are TRBV7-9 and TRBJ2-2, with 16 bases that match TRBD2. The germline gives CDR1 SEHNR, CDR2 FQNEAQ (reference sequence). J gave up 4 bases and V 4 bases, and 9 bases lay outside the gene matches. This CDR3 region has 19 residues. The CDR3 nucleotides read TGTGCCAGCAGCTCCCCGGGACTAGCGGGAGGGCCAATCACCGGGGAGCTGTTTTTT. Translated: CASSSPGLAGGPITGELFF.

The V gene is TRBV5-1, the J gene TRBJ1-1; D is possibly TRBD1 (6 bases). This CDR3 is 13 amino acids long. Germline assignment: CDR1 SGHRS and CDR2 YFSETQ. Trimming took 4 bases from V and 6 from J, leaving 13 bases between them. The CDR3 region is CASSATGIAEAFF. The DNA for the CDR3 is TGCGCCAGCAGCGCGACAGGTATCGCTGAAGCTTTCTTT.

The genes are TRBV29-1 and TRBJ1-1, with unresolved D. The V gene lost 6 bases and the J gene lost 1 base, with 15 bases spanning the gap. Looked up from germline, CDR1 is SQVTM and CDR2 is ANQGSEA. CDR3 length equals 14 residues. CDR3 amino acids: CSVNLRRPNTEAFF. As DNA, the CDR3 is TGCAGCGTGAACCTCCGACGCCCGAACACTGAAGCTTTCTTT.

The chain combines TRBV28 with TRBJ2-3; D is unresolved. The CDR3 has 17 residues. Germline CDR1 reads MDHEN; CDR2 reads SYDVKM. V dropped 3 bases and J dropped 0 bases, with 16 bases sitting between them. CDR3 sequence reads: CASSFSVDGWSTDTQYF. The CDR3 bases are TGTGCCAGCAGTTTCTCGGTGGACGGCTGGAGCACAGATACGCAGTATTTT.

At least ten counts were recorded for this clonotype. The chain recombines TRBV7-3 with TRBJ2-3; 11 nucleotides align to TRBD2. CDR1 is SGHTA and CDR2 is FQGTGA in the germline V gene. The CDR3 contains 17 residues. V shed 5 bases and J 3 bases; nucleotides not matched to a gene: 10. DNA for the CDR3: TGTGCCAGCAGCAAAACCCCGGGACTAGCGGAAACAGATACGCAGTATTTT. Translation gives CASSKTPGLAETDTQYF.

The chain joins TRBV5-1 to TRBJ2-1; 7 nucleotides align to TRBD2. Germline loops: CDR1 SGHRS, CDR2 YFSETQ. V was pared by 4 bases and J by 7 bases, with 14 bases of the junction left unmatched. The CDR3 runs 16 residues. The CDR3 loop is CASSHGRGSGVNEQFF. The CDR3 DNA reads TGCGCCAGCAGCCACGGTCGCGGGAGTGGGGTGAATGAGCAGTTCTTC. Filled out from reference TRBV5-1 and TRBJ2-1, the complete variable domain reads KAGVTQTPRYLIKTRGQQVTLSCSPISGHRSVSWYQQTPGQGLQFLFEYFSETQRNKGNFPGRFSGRQFSNSRSEMNVSTLELGDSALYLCASSHGRGSGVNEQFFGPGTRLTVL.

The chain combines TRBV4-1 with TRBJ2-1; 10 bases line up with TRBD2. The junction had 9 bases not matched to a gene; V was cut back by 4 bases and J by 3 bases. CDR1 and CDR2 from the germline V gene are MGHRA and YSYEKL. This CDR3 contains 17 residues. CDR3 nucleotide sequence: TGCGCCAGCAGCCGAACCCCGGGACTAGCGTTCTACAATGAGCAGTTCTTC. This translates into CASSRTPGLAFYNEQFF.

The table lists this clonotype with many counts. The CDR3 nucleotides read TGTGCCAGCAGTTTCGGCGGGACAGATAGCAATCAGCCCCAGCATTTT. As protein: CASSFGGTDSNQPQHF. The chain employs TRBV28 and TRBJ1-5, with TRBD1 matching over 7 bases. This CDR3 comprises 16 residues. Germline CDR1 MDHEN, CDR2 SYDVKM. With V trimmed by 3 bases and J by 0 bases, 5 bases remained unmatched.

In its sample, this clonotype was seen many times. The chain is built from TRBV3-1 and TRBJ2-7; D unclear. Germline loops: CDR1 LGHDT, CDR2 YNNKEL (reference sequence). Trimming stripped 1 base from V and 6 bases from J, with 4 bases between. This CDR3 is built from 11 residues. CDR3 sequence: CASSQVGEQYF. In DNA, the CDR3 is TGTGCCAGCAGCCAAGTGGGCGAGCAGTACTTC.

In its sample, this clonotype was seen many times. This chain connects TRBV3-1 to TRBJ2-7; TRBD1 aligns across 8 bases. CDR3 length equals 16 residues. Germline loops: CDR1 LGHDT, CDR2 YNNKEL (reference sequence). V lost 0 bases, J lost 2 bases, and 6 bases stayed unmatched. The CDR3 bases are TGTGCCAGCAGCCAAGACCCGACAGGGGCTGCCTACGAGCAGTACTTC. Translating gives CASSQDPTGAAYEQYF.

The genes are TRBV7-9 and TRBJ1-2; D gene unclear. Germline-derived CDR1 and CDR2 are SEHNR and FQNEAQ (reference sequence). The germline V and J ends were trimmed by 3 bases and 8 bases, with 10 bases remaining between them. This CDR3 has 12 residues. The CDR3 spells CASSFGSGGYTF. In nucleotides, the CDR3 is TGTGCCAGCAGCTTTGGCAGCGGAGGCTACACCTTC.

This clonotype appeared many times. The gene calls are TRBV28 and TRBJ1-6, with D possibly being TRBD1 (5 bases). With 6 bases removed from V and 2 bases from J, the gap between germline ends came to 17 bases. The CDR3 extends over 17 amino acids. Germline V gene lookup returns CDR1 MDHEN and CDR2 SYDVKM. CDR3 nucleotides: TGTGCCAGCAGGCTTGGGGCAGGGAAAGCCTATAATTCACCCCTCCACTTT. Translating it yields CASRLGAGKAYNSPLHF.

This clonotype has at least ten counts. The J gene is TRBJ2-7, the V gene TRBV2; D remains ambiguous. Per the germline V gene, CDR1 is SNHLY and CDR2 is FYNNEI. Trimming removed 0 bases at V and 3 bases at J, with 12 bases between. CDR3 length equals 15 residues. The CDR3 loop reads CASSEALAGDYEQYF. The CDR3 region has the DNA TGTGCCAGCAGTGAAGCGCTTGCAGGAGACTACGAGCAGTACTTC. Full variable domain (rest looked up from reference TRBV2 and TRBJ2-7): EPEVTQTPSHQVTQMGQEVILRCVPISNHLYFYWYRQILGQKVEFLVSFYNNEISEKSEIFDDQFSVERPDGSNFTLKIRSTKLEDSAMYFCASSEALAGDYEQYFGPGTRLTVT.

There are many counts of this clonotype. The V and J genes are TRBV20-1 and TRBJ1-2, with a possible D match to TRBD1 (5 bases). V was clipped by 6 bases and J by 2 bases, with 13 bases between them. Germline values: CDR1 DFQATT, CDR2 SNEGSKA (reference sequence). This CDR3 is 13 amino acids long. CDR3: CSATGENNYGYTF. The CDR3 region has the DNA TGCAGTGCCACGGGGGAGAACAACTATGGCTACACCTTC.

There are many counts of this clonotype. J is TRBJ1-2 and V is TRBV7-9; maybe TRBD1 (5 bases). The CDR3 has 16 residues. CDR1 and CDR2 from the germline V gene are SEHNR and FQNEAQ (reference sequence). V gave up 1 base and J gave up 4 bases, with 16 bases separating them. CDR3 amino acids: CASSLDGAGSRYGYTF. The CDR3 DNA reads as TGTGCCAGCAGCTTAGACGGGGCGGGTTCCCGCTATGGCTACACCTTC. Together with reference TRBV7-9 and TRBJ1-2, the CDR3 gives the full variable domain: DTGVSQNPRHKITKRGQNVTFRCDPISEHNRLYWYRQTLGQGPEFLTYFQNEAQLEKSRLLSDRFSAERPKGSFSTLEIQRTEQGDSAMYLCASSLDGAGSRYGYTFGSGTRLTVV.